The 19 T cell receptor beta chains given below trace back to one sample, sequenced in a study of T cells in Graves' hyperthyroidism and ophthalmopathy (dated by TCRdb to between 2019 and 2020). Libraries came from multiplex PCR. The sequencer was an Illumina HiSeq 2000. The TCR beta CDR3 regions were amplified from RNA transcripts. A first-round RT-PCR of the TCR CDR3 used the HTBI primer set with the Qiagen OneStep RT-PCR kit. Through fastp at Q25 and MiXCR, TCRdb rebuilt clones from the public reads, retaining in-frame beta chains. Each CDR3 protein gets just one entry, which takes the most common genes and DNA from the rows behind it. The sample table holds about 610,000 distinct CDR3 sequences, of which under 15% were seen once. Of the sample, roughly 4.5% falls within the top ten clones. The specimen was blood. Source of these receptors: a woman aged 40 to 55 with Graves' ophthalmopathy.

The chain links TRBV5-5 to TRBJ2-5; D call uncertain. Deletions cut 5 bases from V and 4 bases from J, with 12 bases between. This CDR3 region has 13 residues. Per the germline V gene, CDR1 is SGHKS and CDR2 is YYEKEE (reference sequence). The CDR3 DNA reads as TGTGCCAGCAGACCGTGGAATGGAGAGACCCAGTACTTC. Translating it yields CASRPWNGETQYF.

This clonotype was seen repeatedly, ten times or more. V gene TRBV28 combines with J gene TRBJ2-2; 7 positions match TRBD1. V lost 4 bases to trimming and J lost 0 bases; unmatched junction nucleotides: 2. Germline V CDR1 and CDR2: MDHEN, SYDVKM. This CDR3 is built from 15 residues. The CDR3 DNA follows: TGTGCCAGCAGTTGGACAGGCCCGAACACCGGGGAGCTGTTTTTT. Translating gives CASSWTGPNTGELFF.

This clonotype was counted many times. The V call is TRBV18, the J call TRBJ1-1, with no clear D. This CDR3 has 13 residues. Trimming shortened V by 2 bases and J by 1 base, and 5 bases separated the two germline ends. CDR1 and CDR2 (germline): KGHSH, LQKENI. DNA for the CDR3: TGTGCCAGCTCACCAATCGGGAACACTGAAGCTTTCTTT. It specifies CASSPIGNTEAFF.

The sample holds many counts of this clonotype. The chain combines TRBV6-1 with TRBJ1-2; TRBD1 aligns across 10 bases. The CDR3 has 18 residues. With 4 bases clipped from V and 0 bases from J, the junction kept 11 bases outside the gene matches. Germline CDR1 MNHNS, CDR2 SASEGT. Written as DNA, the CDR3 is TGTGCCAGCAGTGTATCCGGGACAGGGGCCTCTTCTAACTATGGCTACACCTTC. This encodes CASSVSGTGASSNYGYTF.

The chain recombines TRBV27 with TRBJ2-7; no reliable D call. With 3 bases removed from V and 2 bases from J, the gap between germline ends came to 11 bases. The CDR3 sequence is 14 residues long. CDR1 and CDR2 (germline): MNHEY, SMNVEV (reference sequence). CDR3 nucleotide sequence: TGTGCCAGCAGTTTCGCCGGGCCAACCTACGAGCAGTACTTC. It yields the protein CASSFAGPTYEQYF.

This clonotype was found many times. The chain employs TRBV11-1 and TRBJ2-7, with 10 positions matching TRBD1. V trimming: 1 base; J trimming: 3 bases; junction bases outside the gene matches: 6. There are 16 residues in the CDR3. The germline gives CDR1 SGHAT, CDR2 FQDESV (reference sequence). Here the CDR3 reads CASSLGGTGVFYEQYF. The CDR3 nucleotides are TGTGCCAGCAGCTTAGGTGGGACAGGGGTTTTCTACGAGCAGTACTTC.

The V gene is TRBV12-3 or TRBV12-4, the J gene TRBJ2-7, with D possibly being TRBD1 (5 bases). Deletions cut 4 bases from V and 7 bases from J, with 17 bases between. This CDR3 is 14 amino acids long. The CDR3 is CASSSPGHPWEQYF. CDR3 sequence (DNA): TGTGCCAGCAGTTCTCCTGGACATCCTTGGGAGCAGTACTTC.

In this sample, this clonotype turned up many times. The J gene is TRBJ2-2, the V gene TRBV15, with TRBD2 as a possible D gene (6 bases). Germline CDR1 and CDR2: LNHNV and YYDKDF (reference sequence). This CDR3 region has 17 residues. V lost 0 bases and J lost 7, with 18 bases in between. The DNA for the CDR3 is TGTGCCACCAGCAGAGAGTACGGCGGGACTTGGGACGGGGAGCTGTTTTTT. Its translation: CATSREYGGTWDGELFF.

The CDR3 region has the DNA TGTGCCAGCAGTTCACACCTTGGGACTCACCAAGAGACCCAGTACTTC. Encoded protein: CASSSHLGTHQETQYF. The V call is TRBV28, the J call TRBJ2-5, with D perhaps matching TRBD2 (6 bases). The germline V gene has CDR1 MDHEN and CDR2 SYDVKM. Trimming pared 4 bases from V and 0 bases from J, leaving 15 bases between. The CDR3 spans 16 residues.

The gene calls are TRBV28 and TRBJ2-7, with D unresolved. The CDR3 length is 13 residues. The V gene lost 8 bases and the J gene lost 2 bases, with 13 bases spanning the gap. The germline V gene encodes CDR1 MDHEN and CDR2 SYDVKM. CDR3 sequence (DNA): TGTGCCAGCCGCGGACCGGTGACCTACGAGCAGTACTTC. It yields the protein CASRGPVTYEQYF.

This clonotype was seen more than once but under ten times. The rearrangement joins TRBV30 to TRBJ2-2, with D perhaps matching TRBD2 (7 bases). CDR3 length: 15 residues. Trimming left V 5 bases short and J 2 bases short, with 15 bases between. Germline CDR1 and CDR2: GTSNPN and SVGIG (reference sequence). CDR3: CAWALGGANTGELFF. The CDR3 DNA reads TGTGCCTGGGCGCTGGGGGGGGCTAACACCGGGGAGCTGTTTTTT.

Ten or more counts support this clonotype. The V call is TRBV7-9, the J call TRBJ1-2, with a possible D match to TRBD1 (5 bases). The V gene's germline CDR1 is SEHNR and CDR2 FQNEAQ (reference sequence). Trimming shortened V by 1 base and J by 4 bases, and 16 bases separated the two germline ends. The CDR3 loop spans 16 amino acids. CDR3 coding DNA: TGTGCCAGCAGCTTAGACCGGCAACAGGTTATCTATGGCTACACCTTC. As protein: CASSLDRQQVIYGYTF.

The rearrangement uses TRBV6-5 and TRBJ1-3; a possible D gene is TRBD1 (6 bases). V was clipped by 2 bases and J by 7 bases, with 9 bases between them. This CDR3 has 13 residues. The V gene's germline CDR1 is MNHEY and CDR2 SVGAGI. CDR3 DNA: TGTGCCAGCAGTTACGGGCAGGGGAACACCATATATTTT. Translated, it gives CASSYGQGNTIYF.

The chain uses TRBV20-1 and TRBJ2-1, with 8 bases lining up with TRBD1. Germline V gene data show CDR1 as DFQATT and CDR2 as SNEGSKA (reference sequence). J gave up 2 bases and V 5 bases, and 5 bases lay outside the gene matches. This CDR3 is 14 amino acids long. CDR3 protein: CSADRQGPYNEQFF. The CDR3 bases are TGCAGTGCTGACCGACAGGGGCCCTACAATGAGCAGTTCTTC.

This clonotype was detected many times. V gene TRBV20-1 combines with J gene TRBJ2-2; perhaps TRBD2 as D (6 bases). V was cut by 0 bases and J by 1 base, with 12 bases left in between. The germline CDR1 and CDR2 sequences are DFQATT and SNEGSKA (reference sequence). This CDR3 contains 16 residues. DNA for the CDR3: TGCAGTGCTAGAGACCCCTGGCGGGAGAACACCGGGGAGCTGTTTTTT. Protein: CSARDPWRENTGELFF.

The J gene is TRBJ1-1, the V gene TRBV20-1, with 8 bases identical to TRBD1. The V segment lost 0 bases and the J segment 2 bases; nucleotides outside the gene matches: 11. Germline V gene lookup returns CDR1 DFQATT and CDR2 SNEGSKA (reference sequence). The CDR3 runs 17 residues. The CDR3, as DNA: TGCAGTGCTAGAGATTCTGACAGGGGAGGTCAAAACACTGAAGCTTTCTTT. Its protein is CSARDSDRGGQNTEAFF.

This clonotype was seen at least ten times. The chain joins TRBV4-2 to TRBJ1-1, with D possibly matching TRBD1 (6 bases). Germline CDR1 and CDR2: LGHNA and YNFKEQ. The CDR3 is 15 residues long. V was trimmed by 0 bases and J by 5 bases, leaving 13 bases between them. CDR3: CASSQDPGAGTEAFF. DNA for the CDR3: TGTGCCAGCAGCCAAGACCCGGGGGCGGGGACTGAAGCTTTCTTT.

This clonotype was seen more than once but under ten times. The chain couples TRBV5-1 to TRBJ2-5, with D possibly TRBD1 on 5 matching bases. CDR3 length: 18 amino acids. V was pared by 1 base and J by 0 bases, with 19 bases between. Germline-derived CDR1 and CDR2 are SGHRS and YFSETQ. The CDR3 here is CASSLTPGQGQYQETQYF. In DNA, the CDR3 is TGCGCCAGCAGCTTGACCCCCGGGCAGGGCCAGTACCAAGAGACCCAGTACTTC.

This clonotype appeared many times. The CDR3: CSARRPETFYEQYF. The DNA for the CDR3 is TGCAGTGCCCGACGACCTGAGACGTTCTACGAGCAGTACTTC. This chain links TRBV20-1 with TRBJ2-7; D gene ambiguous. CDR1 is DFQATT, CDR2 SNEGSKA, per germline (reference sequence). Deletions cut 6 bases from V and 3 bases from J, with 18 bases between. This CDR3 contains 14 residues.